This T cell receptor beta chain was identified during a study of blood T cell repertoires in COVID-19. Measured with immunoSEQ multiplex PCR; TCRdb has only the in-frame clones, and not every one. The repertoire holds approximately 150,000 clones, approximately 85% seen once, with approximately 7.6% in the top ten. The CDR3 has 15 amino acids. The J segment lost 3 bases and the V segment lost 2 bases, leaving 4 bases of the junction unmatched. The V gene's germline CDR1 is MNHNY and CDR2 SVGAGI (reference sequence). The source is a woman aged 55-69 years with COVID-19, enrolled during active disease. Sequencing input: peripheral blood. This chain joins TRBV6-6 and TRBJ1-5; 7 bases agree with TRBD1. CDR3 loop: CASSYGGQPNQPQHF. As DNA, the CDR3 is TGTGCCAGCAGTTACGGGGGACAGCCCAATCAGCCCCAGCATTTT.